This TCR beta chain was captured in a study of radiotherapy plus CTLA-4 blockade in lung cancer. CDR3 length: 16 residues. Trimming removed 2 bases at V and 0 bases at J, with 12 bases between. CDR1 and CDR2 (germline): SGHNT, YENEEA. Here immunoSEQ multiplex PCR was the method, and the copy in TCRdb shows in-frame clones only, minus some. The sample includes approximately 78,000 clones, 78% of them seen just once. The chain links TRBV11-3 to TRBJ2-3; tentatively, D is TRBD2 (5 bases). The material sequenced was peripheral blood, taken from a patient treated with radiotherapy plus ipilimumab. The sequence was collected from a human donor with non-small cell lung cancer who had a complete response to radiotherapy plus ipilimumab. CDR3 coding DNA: TGTGCCAGCAGCTTACTTGGAGCGGCTAGCACAGATACGCAGTATTTT. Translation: CASSLLGAASTDTQYF.